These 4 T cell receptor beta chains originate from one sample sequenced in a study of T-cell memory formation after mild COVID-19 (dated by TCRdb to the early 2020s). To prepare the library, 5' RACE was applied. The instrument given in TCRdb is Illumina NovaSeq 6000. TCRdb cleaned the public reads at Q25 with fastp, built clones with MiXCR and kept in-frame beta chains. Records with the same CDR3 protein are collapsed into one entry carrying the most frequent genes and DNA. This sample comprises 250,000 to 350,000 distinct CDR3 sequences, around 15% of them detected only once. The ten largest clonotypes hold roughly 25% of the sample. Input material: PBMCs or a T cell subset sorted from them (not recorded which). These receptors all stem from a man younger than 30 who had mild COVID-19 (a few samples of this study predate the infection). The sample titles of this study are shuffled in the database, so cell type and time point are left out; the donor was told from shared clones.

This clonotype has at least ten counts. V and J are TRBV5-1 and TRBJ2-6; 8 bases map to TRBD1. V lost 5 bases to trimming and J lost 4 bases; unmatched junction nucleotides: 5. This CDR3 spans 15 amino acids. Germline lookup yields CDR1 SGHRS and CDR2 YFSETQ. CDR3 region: CASSAGGFGANVLTF. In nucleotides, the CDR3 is TGCGCCAGCAGTGCAGGGGGCTTCGGGGCCAACGTCCTGACTTTC. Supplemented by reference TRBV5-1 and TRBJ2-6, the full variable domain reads KAGVTQTPRYLIKTRGQQVTLSCSPISGHRSVSWYQQTPGQGLQFLFEYFSETQRNKGNFPGRFSGRQFSNSRSEMNVSTLELGDSALYLCASSAGGFGANVLTFGAGSRLTVL.

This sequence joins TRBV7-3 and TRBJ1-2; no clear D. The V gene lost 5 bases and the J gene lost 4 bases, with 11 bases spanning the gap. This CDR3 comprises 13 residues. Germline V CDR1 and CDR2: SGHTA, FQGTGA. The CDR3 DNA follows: TGTGCCAGCAGCCCTTCGGGCCTCTATGGCTACACCTTC. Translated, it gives CASSPSGLYGYTF.

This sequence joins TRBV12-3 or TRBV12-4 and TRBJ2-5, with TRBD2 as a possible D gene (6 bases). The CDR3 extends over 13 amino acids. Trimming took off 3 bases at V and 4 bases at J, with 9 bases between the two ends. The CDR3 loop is CASSFGRRETQYF. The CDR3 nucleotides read TGTGCCAGCAGTTTTGGGAGGAGAGAGACCCAGTACTTC.

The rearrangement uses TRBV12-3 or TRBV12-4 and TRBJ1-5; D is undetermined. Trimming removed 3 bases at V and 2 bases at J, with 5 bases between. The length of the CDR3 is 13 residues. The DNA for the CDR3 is TGTGCCAGCAGTTTCGATCGCAATCAGCCCCAGCATTTT. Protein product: CASSFDRNQPQHF.